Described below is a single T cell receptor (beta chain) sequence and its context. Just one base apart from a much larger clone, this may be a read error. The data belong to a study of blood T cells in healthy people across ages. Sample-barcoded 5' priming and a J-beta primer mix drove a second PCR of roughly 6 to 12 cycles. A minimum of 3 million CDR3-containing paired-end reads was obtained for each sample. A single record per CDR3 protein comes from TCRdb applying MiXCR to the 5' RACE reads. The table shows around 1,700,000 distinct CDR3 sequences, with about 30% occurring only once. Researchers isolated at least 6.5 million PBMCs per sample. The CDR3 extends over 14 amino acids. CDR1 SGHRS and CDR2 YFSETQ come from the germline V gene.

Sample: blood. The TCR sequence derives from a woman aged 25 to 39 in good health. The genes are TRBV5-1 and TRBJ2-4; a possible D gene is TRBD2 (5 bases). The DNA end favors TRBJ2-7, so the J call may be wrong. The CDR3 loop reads CASSPRRGNDEQYF. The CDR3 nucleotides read TGCGCCAGCAGCCCTCGACGGGGTAATGACGAGCAGTACTTC.